This TCR beta chain is from a study of T cell changes during pregnancy in multiple sclerosis. Generated by immunoSEQ multiplex PCR, the TCRdb table keeps only in-frame clones and is missing some. The data contain over 45,000 clones, roughly 90% of them singletons. V was clipped by 0 bases and J by 8 bases; unmatched bases: 10. The germline gives CDR1 SEHNR, CDR2 FQNEAQ (reference sequence). The CDR3 is 16 amino acids. This receptor was identified in a female donor with multiple sclerosis, enrolled in a pregnancy study. Specimen: peripheral blood, collected in the first trimester of pregnancy. The chain joins TRBV7-9 to TRBJ2-7; 10 bases agree with TRBD2. The CDR3 DNA reads as TGTGCCAGCAGCTTAGCCCTAGCGGGGGCCCTTCTACAGCAGTACTTC. It codes for CASSLALAGALLQQYF.